This T cell receptor beta chain was obtained from a study of CD4 T cells in relation to SARS-CoV-2 and coronaviruses. Comment on this clone: Its antigen is undetermined.

CEF-cultured naive and memory CD4+ T cell DNA got survey-level sequencing. Clones were read by immunoSEQ multiplex PCR, and TCRdb kept only the in-frame ones, dropping some. The sample contains about 41,000 clones, approximately 80% of which appear only once. CDR3 length: 14 amino acids. The V end was cut by 5 bases, the J end by 5 bases, with 16 bases between. Germline V gene data show CDR1 as SGHVS and CDR2 as FQNEAQ. The sequence was collected from an adult with COVID-19. Sequenced material: naive CD4+ T cells from PBMCs, cultured in vitro. As to subset: naive CD4+ T cells isolated by negative enrichment. The gene calls are TRBV7-8 and TRBJ2-7; D not certain. The CDR3 nucleotides are TGTGCCAGCAGCCCCCGGTCGGCTTACCACGAGCAGTACTTC. Its translation is CASSPRSAYHEQYF.